The 5 T cell receptor beta chains below all came from one sample that was sequenced in a study of blood T cell repertoires in COVID-19. This table comes from immunoSEQ multiplex PCR, and its TCRdb copy is limited to in-frame clones, with some not included. The repertoire holds 200,000 to 250,000 clones, with approximately 80% as singletons. The sample consisted of PBMCs or T cells enriched from blood (not recorded which). The receptor source for this set is a man aged 60 to 75 who had recovered from COVID-19.

The rearrangement joins TRBV7-2 to TRBJ2-7, with 10 bases that match TRBD1. Germline loops: CDR1 SGHTA, CDR2 FQGNSA. Trimming cost V 5 bases and J 6 bases; bases outside gene matches: 10. CDR3 length: 15 residues. The CDR3 region has the DNA TGTGCCAGCAGCCCTTCGACAGGGGGCACGGGCGAGCAGTACTTC. Translated: CASSPSTGGTGEQYF.

This clone was observed a handful of times. The chain links TRBV5-6 to TRBJ2-1, with 7 bases aligning to TRBD2. The CDR3 has 15 residues. The germline CDR1 and CDR2 sequences are SGHDT and YYEEEE. Unmatched junction bases numbered 8, after V lost 4 bases and J lost 4 bases. This CDR3 is CASSGGLSIYNEQFF. The CDR3 DNA sequence: TGTGCCAGCAGCGGGGGACTATCTATTTACAATGAGCAGTTCTTC.

The chain joins TRBV29-1 to TRBJ2-2, with D maybe TRBD2 (6 bases). Germline CDR1 reads SQVTM; CDR2 reads ANQGSEA. The CDR3 is 16 amino acids. V was trimmed by 6 bases and J by 3 bases, leaving 20 bases between them. The CDR3 loop reads CSVPKRGGEDTGELFF. CDR3 coding DNA: TGCAGCGTCCCTAAGCGAGGCGGGGAGGACACCGGGGAGCTGTTTTTT.

The chain joins TRBV7-8 to TRBJ2-1; 7 nucleotides align to TRBD1. V lost 2 bases to trimming and J lost 5 bases; unmatched junction nucleotides: 6. The CDR3 totals 15 residues. The germline CDR1 and CDR2 sequences are SGHVS and FQNEAQ. The chain's CDR3 is CASSLSRQGHNEQFF. As DNA, the CDR3 is TGTGCCAGCAGCTTATCCCGACAGGGACACAATGAGCAGTTCTTC. Supplemented by reference TRBV7-8 and TRBJ2-1, the full variable domain reads GAGVSQSPRYKVAKRGQDVALRCDPISGHVSLFWYQQALGQGPEFLTYFQNEAQLDKSGLPSDRFFAERPEGSVSTLKIQRTQQEDSAVYLCASSLSRQGHNEQFFGPGTRLTVL.

The chain joins TRBV24-1 to TRBJ2-3, with D unresolved. The CDR3 is 13 residues long. Germline-derived CDR1 and CDR2 are KGHDR and SFDVKD. Trimming removed 6 bases from V and 0 bases from J, with 6 bases in between. CDR3 region: CATSSLSTDTQYF. CDR3 in DNA: TGTGCCACCAGTTCCCTCAGCACAGATACGCAGTATTTT.